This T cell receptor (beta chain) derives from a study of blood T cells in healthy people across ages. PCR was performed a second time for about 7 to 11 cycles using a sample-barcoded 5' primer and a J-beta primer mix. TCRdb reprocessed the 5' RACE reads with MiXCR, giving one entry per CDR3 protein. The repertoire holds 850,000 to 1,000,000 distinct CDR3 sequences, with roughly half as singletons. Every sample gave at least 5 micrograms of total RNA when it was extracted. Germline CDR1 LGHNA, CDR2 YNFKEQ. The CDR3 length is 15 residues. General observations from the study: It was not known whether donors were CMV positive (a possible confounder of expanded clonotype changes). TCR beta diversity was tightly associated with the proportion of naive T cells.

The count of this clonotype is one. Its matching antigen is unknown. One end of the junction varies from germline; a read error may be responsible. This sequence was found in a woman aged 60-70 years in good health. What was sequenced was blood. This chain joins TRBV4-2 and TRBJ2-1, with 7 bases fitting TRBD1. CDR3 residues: CASSQGQGTYHEQFF. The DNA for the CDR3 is TGTGCCAGCAGCCAAGGACAGGGCACCTACCATGAGCAGTTCTTC.